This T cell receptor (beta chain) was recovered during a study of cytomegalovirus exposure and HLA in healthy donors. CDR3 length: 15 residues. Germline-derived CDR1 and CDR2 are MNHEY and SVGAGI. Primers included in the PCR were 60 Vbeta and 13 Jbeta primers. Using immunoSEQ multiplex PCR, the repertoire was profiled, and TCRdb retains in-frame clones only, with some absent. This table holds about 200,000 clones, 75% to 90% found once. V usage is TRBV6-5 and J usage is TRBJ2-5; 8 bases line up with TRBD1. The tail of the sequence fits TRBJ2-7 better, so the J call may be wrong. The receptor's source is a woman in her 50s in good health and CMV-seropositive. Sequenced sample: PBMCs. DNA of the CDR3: TGTGCCAGCAGTCCGCGGACAGGGCAAGCGGTCGAGCAGTACTTC. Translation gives CASSPRTGQAVEQYF.